This TCR beta chain was recovered during a study of T cell changes during pregnancy in multiple sclerosis. Data came from immunoSEQ multiplex PCR; TCRdb stores just in-frame clones and leaves some out. Of 59,000 or so clones in the sample, about 90% were seen once. Per the germline V gene, CDR1 is MNHEY and CDR2 is SMNVEV (reference sequence). J gave up 4 bases and V 8 bases, and 8 bases lay outside the gene matches. CDR3 length: 13 residues. The genes are TRBV27 and TRBJ2-7, with TRBD2 matching over 7 bases. The sample in question was peripheral blood, obtained in the third trimester of pregnancy. The sequence derives from a female donor in good health, enrolled as a control in a pregnancy study. The CDR3 DNA follows: TGTGCCAGCCGCCGCGGGAGCGGTTACGAGCAGTACTTC. Its translation is CASRRGSGYEQYF.